The 30 T cell receptor beta chains below come from one sample, sequenced in a study of blood T cell repertoires in COVID-19. The repertoire was sequenced with immunoSEQ multiplex PCR; TCRdb's copy has only in-frame clones and lacks some. The table lists about 670,000 clones, 75% to 90% of them singletons. The specimen sequenced was peripheral blood. Receptors originate from a young woman with acute or convalescent COVID-19.

J is TRBJ1-2 and V is TRBV5-5; 11 bases map to TRBD1. This CDR3 has 17 amino acids. With V trimmed by 4 bases and J by 6 bases, 14 bases remained unmatched. Looked up from germline, CDR1 is SGHKS and CDR2 is YYEKEE (reference sequence). CDR3 DNA: TGTGCCAGCAGCGAGAACCCCTGGACAGGGGGCGGCAATGGCTACACCTTC. Translating gives CASSENPWTGGGNGYTF.

The chain recombines TRBV6-5 with TRBJ1-2; TRBD1 matches at 9 bases. CDR1 is MNHEY and CDR2 is SVGAGI in the germline V gene. Trimming took 0 bases from V and 14 from J; bases not matched to a gene: 7. The CDR3 spans 13 residues. This chain's CDR3 is CASSYSWDRVGTF. Written as DNA, the CDR3 is TGTGCCAGCAGTTACTCGTGGGACAGGGTGGGGACCTTC.

This chain connects TRBV19 to TRBJ2-3; tentative D call: TRBD1 (6 bases). This CDR3 contains 16 residues. Germline CDR1 and CDR2: LNHDA and SQIVND (reference sequence). The V end lost 7 bases, the J end lost 4 bases, and 21 bases lay between the germline ends. The CDR3 DNA follows: TGTGCCAGTACTCCTGGGAACAGGGTCGCCGCAGATACGCAGTATTTT. This sequence encodes CASTPGNRVAADTQYF. Combining the CDR3 with reference TRBV19 and TRBJ2-3 gives the whole variable domain DGGITQSPKYLFRKEGQNVTLSCEQNLNHDAMYWYRQDPGQGLRLIYYSQIVNDFQKGDIAEGYSVSREKKESFPLTVTSAQKNPTAFYLCASTPGNRVAADTQYFGPGTRLTVL.

The table lists this clone with a few counts. This sequence joins TRBV5-6 and TRBJ2-7, with 8 bases fitting TRBD1. There are 16 residues in the CDR3. V dropped 0 bases and J dropped 6; count of bases not matched to a gene: 11. Germline V gene sequence: CDR1 SGHDT, CDR2 YYEEEE. The CDR3 protein is CASSLALDRERGEQYF. In DNA form, the CDR3 reads TGTGCCAGCAGCTTGGCCCTGGACAGGGAAAGGGGCGAGCAGTACTTC.

This rearrangement joins TRBV30 to TRBJ1-2, with no clear D. V lost 2 bases and J lost 6, with 10 bases in between. Per the germline V gene, CDR1 is GTSNPN and CDR2 is SVGIG (reference sequence). The CDR3 runs 12 residues. For the CDR3, the DNA is TGTGCCTGGAGTCCCGGACTTGATGGCTACACCTTC. Protein: CAWSPGLDGYTF.

This chain uses TRBV24-1 with TRBJ2-7; D gene unclear. The CDR3 totals 13 residues. V lost 4 bases, J lost 3 bases, and 9 bases lay in between. Germline V gene sequence: CDR1 KGHDR, CDR2 SFDVKD. The CDR3 sequence is CATSDKLNYEQYF. CDR3 DNA: TGTGCCACCAGTGACAAACTGAACTACGAGCAGTACTTC.

The chain uses TRBV29-1 and TRBJ2-1; the D gene is possibly TRBD1 (6 bases). The CDR3 has 13 residues. Germline V lookup: CDR1 SQVTM, CDR2 ANQGSEA. Trimming removed 1 base at V and 7 bases at J, with 11 bases between. CDR3 residues: CSVEGTVGNEQFF. Here the CDR3 DNA reads TGCAGCGTTGAAGGGACAGTAGGGAATGAGCAGTTCTTC.

This rearrangement joins TRBV5-6 to TRBJ1-1; the match to TRBD1 covers 8 bases. Losses at the gene ends were 0 bases for V and 0 bases for J; bases not matched to a gene: 13. The germline CDR1 and CDR2 sequences are SGHDT and YYEEEE. There are 19 residues in the CDR3. CDR3 region: CASSLEPGGDILMNTEAFF. In DNA, the CDR3 is TGTGCCAGCAGCTTGGAACCAGGGGGCGATATTCTGATGAACACTGAAGCTTTCTTT.

The chain carries TRBV10-2 and TRBJ1-5, with 8 bases matching TRBD1. Per germline, CDR1 WSHSY and CDR2 SAAADI. The CDR3 has 14 residues. V was clipped by 4 bases and J by 6 bases; unmatched bases: 5. The CDR3: CASSGQGTIQPQHF. The DNA of the CDR3 is TGCGCCAGCAGTGGACAGGGGACTATTCAGCCCCAGCATTTT.

The chain joins TRBV7-7 to TRBJ1-1; D may be TRBD1 (5 bases). The germline gives CDR1 SSHAT, CDR2 FNYEAQ (reference sequence). V was shortened by 3 bases and J by 0 bases, with 5 bases between the two germline ends. This CDR3 region has 13 residues. The CDR3 DNA sequence: TGTGCCAGCAGCTTCAGGGTGAACACTGAAGCTTTCTTT. This gives the protein CASSFRVNTEAFF.

V gene TRBV9 combines with J gene TRBJ2-1, with TRBD2 identical over 10 bases. This CDR3 is built from 15 residues. V lost 3 bases to trimming and J lost 4 bases; unmatched junction nucleotides: 4. Germline values: CDR1 SGDLS, CDR2 YYNGEE. CDR3 sequence (DNA): TGTGCCAGCAGCGAGTGGACTAGCGGTTACAATGAGCAGTTCTTC. Translating gives CASSEWTSGYNEQFF.

The chain has TRBV3-1 (or the pseudogene TRBV3-2) and TRBJ1-6; D gene uncertain. The CDR3 covers 16 residues. Trimming stripped 0 bases from V and 2 bases from J, with 8 bases between. In germline, CDR1 is LGHDT, CDR2 YNNKEL (reference sequence). CDR3 region: CASSQDSQAYNSPLHF. The CDR3 nucleotides are TGTGCCAGCAGCCAAGACAGTCAAGCCTATAATTCACCCCTCCACTTT.

This clone appeared once. This rearrangement joins TRBV27 to TRBJ1-2, with a possible D match to TRBD1 (6 bases). V was clipped by 5 bases and J by 4 bases, with 17 bases between them. Per the germline V gene, CDR1 is MNHEY and CDR2 is SMNVEV (reference sequence). CDR3 size: 15 residues. As DNA, the CDR3 is TGTGCCAGCAGTCCCTACAGGGAGCATCGCTATGGCTACACCTTC. As protein: CASSPYREHRYGYTF.

V gene TRBV7-2 combines with J gene TRBJ1-5; TRBD1 aligns across 8 bases. CDR3 length equals 15 residues. After removal of 5 bases from V and 2 bases from J, the junction contained 5 bases not matched to a gene. The V gene's germline CDR1 is SGHTA and CDR2 FQGNSA. Written as DNA, the CDR3 is TGTGCCAGCAGCAGAGACAGGGGTGGCAATCAGCCCCAGCATTTT. It yields the protein CASSRDRGGNQPQHF.

The sample holds a few counts of this clone. The chain uses TRBV3-1 (or the pseudogene TRBV3-2) and TRBJ1-2, with D maybe TRBD1 (5 bases). The CDR3 is 16 residues long. In germline, CDR1 is LGHDT, CDR2 YNNKEL (reference sequence). The V and J ends lost 0 bases and 7 bases respectively, with 18 bases between them. In DNA, the CDR3 is TGTGCCAGCAGCCAAGATATCATTGGGGGGAATGGTGGCTACACCTTC. It is translated as CASSQDIIGGNGGYTF.

This chain links TRBV5-1 with TRBJ1-6; maybe TRBD1 (5 bases). V was pared by 4 bases and J by 9 bases, with 17 bases between. The germline V gene encodes CDR1 SGHRS and CDR2 YFSETQ. The CDR3 covers 15 residues. CDR3 bases: TGCGCCAGCAGCCCCGGTGGGCAGGGAAGTTCACCCCTCCACTTT. This sequence encodes CASSPGGQGSSPLHF.

The J gene is TRBJ1-2, the V gene TRBV5-8; D is unclear. CDR1 and CDR2 from the germline V gene are SGHTS and YDEGEE. The ends were cut back, 5 bases at V and 4 bases at J, with 12 bases in the middle. The CDR3 has 13 amino acids. The CDR3 region is CASSPSRVYGYTF. In DNA form, the CDR3 reads TGTGCCAGCAGTCCCAGCCGGGTCTATGGCTACACCTTC.

This clone was picked up one time. V usage is TRBV4-2 and J usage is TRBJ2-7; D perhaps matches TRBD1 (5 bases). This CDR3 contains 14 residues. V was pared by 0 bases and J by 0 bases, with 6 bases between. The germline gives CDR1 LGHNA, CDR2 YNFKEQ. CDR3 DNA sequence: TGTGCCAGCAGCCAAGAACAGGTCTCCTACGAGCAGTACTTC. It is translated as CASSQEQVSYEQYF.

This chain joins TRBV4-3 and TRBJ1-2, with D possibly matching TRBD1 (6 bases). Germline assignment: CDR1 LGHNA and CDR2 YSLEER. V lost 0 bases, J lost 8 bases, and 19 bases lay in between. The CDR3 consists of 16 residues. The CDR3 loop reads CASSQEGRTAFGGYTF. Here the CDR3 DNA reads TGCGCCAGCAGCCAAGAGGGACGGACAGCCTTTGGGGGCTACACCTTC.

The chain recombines TRBV5-1 with TRBJ1-1, with a possible D match to TRBD1 (6 bases). The germline V gene encodes CDR1 SGHRS and CDR2 YFSETQ. V was shortened by 0 bases and J by 1 base, with 10 bases between the two germline ends. CDR3 length: 15 residues. Here the CDR3 DNA reads TGCGCCAGCAGCTTGGTAACCAGGGGGAACACTGAAGCTTTCTTT. Protein product: CASSLVTRGNTEAFF. The full variable domain, in which reference TRBV5-1 and TRBJ1-1 provide the parts outside the CDR3, is KAGVTQTPRYLIKTRGQQVTLSCSPISGHRSVSWYQQTPGQGLQFLFEYFSETQRNKGNFPGRFSGRQFSNSRSEMNVSTLELGDSALYLCASSLVTRGNTEAFFGQGTRLTVV.

This rearrangement joins TRBV3-1 (or the pseudogene TRBV3-2) to TRBJ1-1, with D perhaps matching TRBD1 (6 bases). Between the trimmed V and J ends, which lost 4 bases and 12 bases, there was a span of 24 bases. The length of the CDR3 is 15 residues. In germline, CDR1 is LGHDT, CDR2 YNNKEL (reference sequence). Here the CDR3 reads CASSPLIDRPGGSFF. In DNA, the CDR3 is TGTGCCAGCAGCCCGCTTATCGACAGGCCCGGCGGGTCTTTCTTT.

This sequence joins TRBV11-2 and TRBJ1-2, with 11 bases identical to TRBD1. The CDR3 runs to 15 residues. Trimming removed 1 base from V and 4 bases from J; junction bases left unmatched: 2. Germline V CDR1 and CDR2: SGHAT, FQNNGV. CDR3 region: CASSLGTGGLYGYTF. CDR3 bases: TGTGCCAGCAGCTTAGGGACAGGGGGCCTCTATGGCTACACCTTC. Using reference TRBV11-2 and TRBJ1-2 for the parts outside the CDR3, the full variable domain is EAGVAQSPRYKIIEKRQSVAFWCNPISGHATLYWYQQILGQGPKLLIQFQNNGVVDDSQLPKDRFSAERLKGVDSTLKIQPAKLEDSAVYLCASSLGTGGLYGYTFGSGTRLTVV.

V gene TRBV6-1 combines with J gene TRBJ2-7, with D maybe TRBD2 (6 bases). Germline CDR1 is MNHNS and CDR2 is SASEGT. Trimming removed 1 base from V and 2 bases from J, with 12 bases in between. The CDR3 spans 15 residues. This chain's CDR3 is CASSEGSGFPYEQYF. In DNA, the CDR3 is TGTGCCAGCAGTGAAGGTAGCGGTTTTCCCTACGAGCAGTACTTC.

This chain connects TRBV7-2 to TRBJ2-2, with D unresolved. The CDR3 covers 19 residues. Germline V gene data show CDR1 as SGHTA and CDR2 as FQGNSA. V was clipped by 4 bases and J by 1 base, with 22 bases between them. The DNA for the CDR3 is TGTGCCAGCAGCTCCTTCGAGTTGCGGATACCGTTGAACACCGGGGAGCTGTTTTTT. It specifies CASSSFELRIPLNTGELFF.

The chain combines TRBV4-1 with TRBJ2-1, with 16 nucleotides matching TRBD2. CDR3 length equals 18 residues. V lost 4 bases to trimming and J lost 7 bases; unmatched junction nucleotides: 10. Germline values: CDR1 MGHRA, CDR2 YSYEKL. The CDR3 DNA is TGCGCCAGCAGCCTAGGGACTAGCGGGGGGGCCGAGAGTAATGAGCAGTTCTTC. The encoded protein is CASSLGTSGGAESNEQFF.

The chain links TRBV9 to TRBJ2-1, with 8 bases that match TRBD2. Germline loops: CDR1 SGDLS, CDR2 YYNGEE. The V gene end was trimmed by 0 bases and the J gene end by 8 bases; junction bases not matched to a gene: 13. The CDR3 runs 17 residues. The CDR3 sequence: CASSVDLGGGFVDEQFF. In DNA, the CDR3 is TGTGCCAGCAGCGTAGATCTGGGCGGGGGGTTCGTGGATGAGCAGTTCTTC.

In its sample, this clone was seen a few times. The chain has TRBV21-1 and TRBJ1-2; the D call in the table, TRBD1, was not verified against the DNA. TRBV21-1 is given as a pseudogene. The CDR3 runs 17 residues. CDR3 nucleotides: TGTGCCAGCAGCAATTCCCTGGCAGGGGCCGAAAGCTATGGCTACACCTTC. Translating gives CASSNSLAGAESYGYTF.

V and J are TRBV20-1 and TRBJ1-2; 7 bases match TRBD1. Per germline, CDR1 DFQATT and CDR2 SNEGSKA (reference sequence). This CDR3 has 11 amino acids. Trimming removed 3 bases from V and 12 bases from J; junction bases left unmatched: 7. The CDR3: CSARDRLGNTF. CDR3 DNA: TGCAGTGCTAGGGACAGGTTAGGGAACACCTTC.

J is TRBJ1-1 and V is TRBV7-3, with D unclear. This CDR3 has 14 residues. Germline lookup yields CDR1 SGHTA and CDR2 FQGTGA. V shed 1 base and J shed 1 base, with 7 bases lying between them. The DNA for the CDR3 is TGTGCCAGCAGCTTAATGAGGGCGAACACTGAAGCTTTCTTT. Translating gives CASSLMRANTEAFF.

This chain connects TRBV27 to TRBJ2-7; D is unresolved. CDR1 is MNHEY and CDR2 is SMNVEV in the germline V gene (reference sequence). There are 16 residues in the CDR3. V was cut by 4 bases and J by 0 bases, with 16 bases left in between. In DNA, the CDR3 is TGTGCCAGCAGTTCAGTAGATTCCTGGAGCTCCTACGAGCAGTACTTC. Encoded protein: CASSSVDSWSSYEQYF.